These T cell receptor beta chains were read from a single sample in a study of blood T cell repertoires in COVID-19. The data were produced by immunoSEQ multiplex PCR, yet TCRdb's version contains in-frame clones alone and is incomplete. The sample includes 6,000 or so clones, over 70% of them seen just once. Sequenced sample: peripheral blood. These receptor sequences come from a man aged 60-69 years with acute or convalescent COVID-19. Both conserved end residues are part of each CDR3. The D gene is left open where the match is weak. Size values are once, few and many counts, or a class for expanded clones, and some rows have none.

j_call: TRBJ1-4
clone_size: .
d_call: .
v_call: TRBV27
cdr3_aa: CASSRLTGGSGEKLFF
cdr3_nt: TGTGCCAGCAGCCGGCTGACTGGTGGCAGCGGTGAAAAACTGTTTTTT

j_call: TRBJ1-1
clone_size: .
d_call: .
v_call: TRBV12-3/TRBV12-4
cdr3_aa: CASTSTMNTEAFF
cdr3_nt: TGTGCCAGCACCAGTACAATGAACACTGAAGCTTTCTTT

j_call: TRBJ1-1
clone_size: few
d_call: .
v_call: TRBV27
cdr3_aa: CASSFTGNTEAFF
cdr3_nt: TGTGCCAGCAGTTTTACAGGGAACACTGAAGCTTTCTTT

j_call: TRBJ2-1
clone_size: .
d_call: TRBD2
v_call: TRBV5-1
cdr3_aa: CASSPLTSGTHNEQFF
cdr3_nt: TGCGCCAGCAGCCCCCTGACTAGCGGAACACACAATGAGCAGTTCTTC

j_call: TRBJ1-6
clone_size: once
d_call: TRBD1
v_call: TRBV2
cdr3_aa: CASSEALRRQGDSPLHF
cdr3_nt: TGTGCCAGCAGTGAAGCGCTCCGTAGACAGGGTGACTCACCCCTCCACTTT

j_call: TRBJ2-7
clone_size: .
d_call: .
v_call: TRBV6-5
cdr3_aa: CASSPDWYSYEQYF
cdr3_nt: TGTGCCAGCAGCCCGGACTGGTACTCCTACGAGCAGTACTTC

j_call: TRBJ2-7
clone_size: few
d_call: .
v_call: TRBV7-2
cdr3_aa: CASSSPQGPSEQYF
cdr3_nt: TGTGCCAGCAGCTCCCCACAGGGACCCTCCGAGCAGTACTTC

j_call: TRBJ2-2
clone_size: few
d_call: TRBD1
v_call: TRBV6-2/TRBV6-3
cdr3_aa: CASSYSQGAVPGELFF
cdr3_nt: TGTGCCAGCAGTTACTCACAGGGGGCCGTCCCCGGGGAGCTGTTTTTT

j_call: TRBJ1-3
clone_size: .
d_call: .
v_call: TRBV3-1/TRBV3-2
cdr3_aa: CASSQGGDTIYF
cdr3_nt: TGTGCCAGCAGCCAAGGAGGAGACACCATATATTTT

j_call: TRBJ2-7
clone_size: .
d_call: .
v_call: TRBV5-1
cdr3_aa: CASSLGSSYEQYF
cdr3_nt: TGCGCCAGCAGCTTGGGGAGCTCCTACGAGCAGTACTTC

j_call: TRBJ1-1
clone_size: medium-sized
d_call: .
v_call: TRBV10-3
cdr3_aa: CAISEFRQRKDTEAFF
cdr3_nt: TGTGCCATCAGTGAGTTCCGACAGAGAAAGGACACTGAAGCTTTCTTT

j_call: TRBJ2-7
clone_size: .
d_call: .
v_call: TRBV7-9
cdr3_aa: CASSKSYYNEQYF
cdr3_nt: TGTGCCAGCAGCAAATCTTACTACAACGAGCAGTACTTC

j_call: TRBJ1-1
clone_size: few
d_call: .
v_call: TRBV5-5
cdr3_aa: CASSITGINTEAFF
cdr3_nt: TGTGCCAGCAGCATTACAGGGATCAATACTGAAGCTTTCTTT

j_call: TRBJ2-2
clone_size: .
d_call: .
v_call: TRBV6-6
cdr3_aa: CASSTSTGELFF
cdr3_nt: TGTGCCAGCAGTACTTCCACCGGGGAGCTGTTTTTT

j_call: TRBJ1-6
clone_size: .
d_call: .
v_call: TRBV7-2
cdr3_aa: CASTPLGSSYNSPLHF
cdr3_nt: TGTGCCAGCACGCCGCTAGGGAGCTCCTATAATTCACCCCTCCACTTT

j_call: TRBJ2-1
clone_size: .
d_call: TRBD2
v_call: TRBV9
cdr3_aa: CASTREGNNEQFF
cdr3_nt: TGTGCCAGCACTAGGGAGGGAAACAATGAGCAGTTCTTC

j_call: TRBJ1-1
clone_size: .
d_call: TRBD1
v_call: TRBV6-5
cdr3_aa: CASSRTGNTEAFF
cdr3_nt: TGTGCCAGCAGCCGGACAGGGAACACTGAAGCTTTCTTT

j_call: TRBJ2-3
clone_size: .
d_call: TRBD1
v_call: TRBV25-1
cdr3_aa: CASSTDRTDTQYF
cdr3_nt: TGTGCCAGCAGTACGGACAGGACAGATACGCAGTATTTT

j_call: TRBJ1-1
clone_size: .
d_call: .
v_call: TRBV3-1/TRBV3-2
cdr3_aa: CASSPRRNTEAFF
cdr3_nt: TGTGCCAGCAGCCCTAGAAGAAACACTGAAGCTTTCTTT

j_call: TRBJ1-1
clone_size: .
d_call: TRBD1
v_call: TRBV19
cdr3_aa: CASSQQGARNTEAFF
cdr3_nt: TGTGCCAGTAGCCAACAGGGGGCCAGAAACACTGAAGCTTTCTTT

j_call: TRBJ2-2
clone_size: .
d_call: TRBD1
v_call: TRBV6-1
cdr3_aa: CASSQTGVTGELFF
cdr3_nt: TGTGCCAGCAGTCAGACAGGGGTCACCGGGGAGCTGTTTTTT

j_call: TRBJ2-1
clone_size: .
d_call: .
v_call: TRBV18
cdr3_aa: CASSPGDKSFYNEQFF
cdr3_nt: TGTGCCAGCTCACCTGGGGACAAGAGCTTTTACAATGAGCAGTTCTTC

j_call: TRBJ2-7
clone_size: .
d_call: .
v_call: TRBV11-2
cdr3_aa: CASSLGGVSAYEQYF
cdr3_nt: TGTGCCAGCAGCTTAGGGGGAGTATCAGCCTACGAGCAGTACTTC

j_call: TRBJ1-2
clone_size: .
d_call: .
v_call: TRBV7-3
cdr3_aa: CASSPSPGSYTF
cdr3_nt: TGTGCCAGCAGCCCGAGTCCGGGAAGCTACACCTTC

j_call: TRBJ2-1
clone_size: .
d_call: .
v_call: TRBV7-6
cdr3_aa: CASSPPALVAGNEQFF
cdr3_nt: TGTGCCAGCAGCCCCCCCGCCCTAGTAGCAGGGAATGAGCAGTTCTTC

j_call: TRBJ1-2
clone_size: few
d_call: .
v_call: TRBV4-1
cdr3_aa: CASSESTGISRGYTF
cdr3_nt: TGCGCCAGCAGCGAGTCGACGGGTATAAGTCGGGGCTACACCTTC

j_call: TRBJ2-1
clone_size: .
d_call: TRBD2
v_call: TRBV7-8
cdr3_aa: CASRTPSGGYNEQFF
cdr3_nt: TGTGCCAGCAGGACCCCTAGCGGGGGGTACAATGAGCAGTTCTTC

j_call: TRBJ1-5
clone_size: .
d_call: TRBD1
v_call: TRBV6-5
cdr3_aa: CASSTGQGFRQPQHF
cdr3_nt: TGTGCCAGCAGTACGGGACAGGGGTTTCGTCAGCCCCAGCATTTT

j_call: TRBJ2-1
clone_size: .
d_call: TRBD2
v_call: TRBV7-9
cdr3_aa: CASSLARTSGRANEQFF
cdr3_nt: TGTGCCAGCAGCTTAGCGAGAACTAGCGGGAGAGCCAATGAGCAGTTCTTC

j_call: TRBJ1-1
clone_size: .
d_call: .
v_call: TRBV7-9
cdr3_aa: CASSPGGGTEAFF
cdr3_nt: TGTGCCAGCAGCCCCGGGGGGGGCACTGAAGCTTTCTTT